The rows below give T cell receptor beta chains drawn from one sample of a study of blood T cell repertoires in COVID-19. Profiled with immunoSEQ multiplex PCR; TCRdb holds only in-frame clones, not every one. The sample records 200,000 to 250,000 clones, about 91% being singletons. The sample taken for sequencing was PBMCs or T cells enriched from blood (not recorded which). The origin of the receptors is a woman between 45 and 60 years old with acute COVID-19. CDR3s include the opening cysteine and the closing phenylalanine or tryptophan. A D gene is named only where the DNA matches it firmly. Expanded clones get a size class; other rows say once, few or many, or leave the size out.

d_call	v_call	clone_size	j_call	cdr3_aa	cdr3_nt
TRBD2	TRBV4-1	-	TRBJ2-1	CASSQEREVYNEQFF	TGCGCCAGCAGCCAAGAGCGGGAGGTCTACAATGAGCAGTTCTTC
TRBD1	TRBV5-1	-	TRBJ2-7	CASSFRDRETYEQYF	TGCGCCAGCAGCTTCCGGGACAGGGAAACATACGAGCAGTACTTC
TRBD2	TRBV28	-	TRBJ2-1	CASSSATGTRAYNEQFF	TGTGCCAGCAGTTCCGCTACCGGGACTAGGGCCTACAATGAGCAGTTCTTC
-	TRBV4-1	-	TRBJ1-2	CASSQDPGANYGYTF	TGCGCCAGCAGCCAAGATCCAGGGGCTAACTATGGCTACACCTTC
-	TRBV12-3/TRBV12-4	-	TRBJ1-6	CASSLRANSPLHF	TGTGCCAGCAGTTTGAGGGCTAATTCACCCCTCCACTTT
-	TRBV7-2	-	TRBJ2-3	CASSLVEGMQYF	TGTGCCAGCAGCTTAGTGGAGGGAATGCAGTATTTT
-	TRBV7-9	-	TRBJ2-7	CASSLEPGVHEQYF	TGTGCCAGCAGCTTAGAGCCGGGGGTCCACGAGCAGTACTTC
TRBD1	TRBV28	-	TRBJ2-1	CASSPPGTGFNEQFF	TGTGCCAGCAGTCCTCCCGGGACAGGGTTCAATGAGCAGTTCTTC
-	TRBV7-2	-	TRBJ2-2	CASRQSPIGGELFF	TGTGCCAGCAGACAGTCCCCGATTGGCGGGGAGCTGTTTTTT
TRBD2	TRBV9	many	TRBJ2-7	CASSVGASGDYEQYF	TGTGCCAGCAGCGTAGGAGCTAGCGGAGATTACGAGCAGTACTTC
-	TRBV21-1	once	TRBJ2-3	CASSKAEAGGADTQYF	TGTGCCAGCAGCAAAGCAGAAGCGGGAGGGGCAGATACGCAGTATTTT
TRBD1	TRBV19	-	TRBJ1-1	CASSVRQGNTEAFF	TGTGCCAGTAGTGTGCGACAGGGGAACACTGAAGCTTTCTTT
-	TRBV19	few	TRBJ2-5	CASSTGLQETQYF	TGTGCCAGTAGTACCGGACTCCAAGAGACCCAGTACTTC
-	TRBV7-2	few	TRBJ1-1	CASSLGTRGSTEAFF	TGTGCCAGCAGCTTAGGCACAAGGGGCAGCACTGAAGCTTTCTTT
TRBD1	TRBV30	once	TRBJ1-2	CAWRTRQGARGYTF	TGTGCCTGGAGGACCCGACAGGGGGCGCGAGGCTACACCTTC
TRBD2	TRBV3-1/TRBV3-2	-	TRBJ2-1	CASSQRIAGGSYNEQFF	TGTGCCAGCAGCCAAAGGATTGCGGGAGGCTCCTACAATGAGCAGTTCTTC
TRBD1	TRBV29-1	-	TRBJ2-2	CSVVGNRGTGDDTGELFF	TGCAGCGTCGTAGGGAACCGTGGGACAGGGGATGACACCGGGGAGCTGTTTTTT
-	TRBV18	-	TRBJ1-1	CASSPQGQSTTEAFF	TGTGCCAGCTCACCGCAAGGACAGTCGACGACTGAAGCTTTCTTT
-	TRBV3-1/TRBV3-2	-	TRBJ2-6	CASSVRSGANVLTF	TGTGCCAGCAGCGTGCGCTCTGGGGCCAACGTCCTGACTTTC
TRBD2	TRBV5-4	-	TRBJ2-3	CASSFGLAGGPDTQYF	TGTGCCAGCAGCTTCGGACTAGCGGGAGGGCCGGATACGCAGTATTTT
TRBD2	TRBV19	-	TRBJ2-1	CASSIVGTSGPYNEQFF	TGTGCCAGTAGTATTGTTGGGACTAGCGGGCCGTACAATGAGCAGTTCTTC
-	TRBV7-2	-	TRBJ2-5	CASSLISGLPPETQYF	TGTGCCAGCAGCTTAATTTCGGGACTCCCCCCAGAGACCCAGTACTTC
-	TRBV5-1	-	TRBJ2-1	CASIGLPGGNEQFF	TGCGCCAGCATCGGACTACCCGGGGGCAATGAGCAGTTCTTC
TRBD2	TRBV7-2	-	TRBJ2-7	CASSLVGGGSGEQYF	TGTGCCAGCAGCTTAGTCGGGGGAGGGTCCGGCGAGCAGTACTTC
-	TRBV19	-	TRBJ1-2	CASSIVAGRDYTF	TGTGCCAGTAGTATAGTTGCAGGGAGGGACTACACCTTC
-	TRBV19	-	TRBJ1-4	CASSVGGRNEKLFF	TGTGCCAGTAGTGTGGGGGGTCGAAATGAAAAACTGTTTTTT
-	TRBV11-2	-	TRBJ2-7	CASSLGQDSIYEQYF	TGTGCCAGCAGCTTAGGGCAGGACTCGATCTACGAGCAGTACTTC
-	TRBV6-5	-	TRBJ1-5	CASRSSGSSNQPQHF	TGTGCCAGCCGATCTTCGGGGTCCAGCAATCAGCCCCAGCATTTT
-	TRBV5-4	few	TRBJ2-7	CASSSRGSVSYEQYF	TGTGCCAGCAGCTCCCGGGGGAGTGTATCCTACGAGCAGTACTTC